This T cell receptor beta chain was identified during a study of blood T cell repertoires in COVID-19. At the level of the study: Sites in the United States, Italy and Spain provided acute and convalescent COVID-19 samples. T cells, B-cell-depleted T cells, or PBMCs supplied cDNA or gDNA.

Per the germline V gene, CDR1 is SGHRS and CDR2 is YFSETQ. Trimming cost V 3 bases and J 0 bases; bases outside gene matches: 10. The CDR3 is 17 residues long. In the original workflow: By means of reference gene primer amplification, nucleated cell counts were estimated. Sequencing used immunoSEQ multiplex PCR; TCRdb keeps in-frame clones, though not all of them. For V, J and clone size, that table is used; D and trimming come from the DNA. The sample lists approximately 220,000 clones; 84% were seen once. This clone was counted a few times. This receptor was obtained from a woman aged 30 to 39 who had recovered from COVID-19. Sequenced: peripheral blood. The J gene is TRBJ2-7, the V gene TRBV5-1, with 9 positions matching TRBD2. CDR3 protein: CASSSPGTSKSSYEQYF. For the CDR3, the DNA is TGCGCCAGCAGCTCCCCCGGGACTAGCAAGAGCTCCTACGAGCAGTACTTC. The full variable domain, its missing parts supplied by reference TRBV5-1 and TRBJ2-7, is KAGVTQTPRYLIKTRGQQVTLSCSPISGHRSVSWYQQTPGQGLQFLFEYFSETQRNKGNFPGRFSGRQFSNSRSEMNVSTLELGDSALYLCASSSPGTSKSSYEQYFGPGTRLTVT.